Following are 9 T cell receptor beta chains from one sample sequenced in a study of T cell responses to AZD1222 COVID-19 vaccine. Clones were read by immunoSEQ multiplex PCR, and TCRdb kept only the in-frame ones, dropping some. The sample contains around 140,000 clones, 75% to 95% of which appear only once. Sequencing was performed on peripheral blood, taken 28 days after the second dose of the MenACWY control vaccine. These receptors originate from an adult who received the MenACWY meningococcal vaccine as a control.

This sequence joins TRBV2 and TRBJ2-5; unclear D gene. Germline lookup yields CDR1 SNHLY and CDR2 FYNNEI. V shed 3 bases and J shed 7 bases, with 6 bases lying between them. CDR3 size: 11 residues. The CDR3 here is CASSDRGTQYF. DNA of the CDR3: TGTGCCAGCAGTGACCGTGGGACCCAGTACTTC.

The J gene is TRBJ2-3, the V gene TRBV2, with a weak D call TRBD2 (7 bases). The V end was cut by 10 bases, the J end by 1 base, with 18 bases between. From germline, CDR1 is SNHLY and CDR2 FYNNEI. The CDR3 has 15 residues. The CDR3 coding sequence is TGTGCCAACTCCAAGGGGGGGTGGCGCACAGATACGCAGTATTTT. Residues: CANSKGGWRTDTQYF. The full variable domain, rest sourced from reference TRBV2 and TRBJ2-3, is EPEVTQTPSHQVTQMGQEVILRCVPISNHLYFYWYRQILGQKVEFLVSFYNNEISEKSEIFDDQFSVERPDGSNFTLKIRSTKLEDSAMYFCANSKGGWRTDTQYFGPGTRLTVL.

This chain uses TRBV7-9 with TRBJ2-3; 9 bases match TRBD1. The CDR3 sequence is 17 residues long. V lost 2 bases to trimming and J lost 1 base; unmatched junction nucleotides: 7. Germline CDR1 is SEHNR and CDR2 is FQNEAQ (reference sequence). The CDR3 sequence: CASSLPDRGYRTDTQYF. The CDR3 DNA reads as TGTGCCAGCAGCTTACCAGACAGGGGGTATCGCACAGATACGCAGTATTTT.

The V gene is TRBV9, the J gene TRBJ1-3; 8 bases are a match to TRBD1. In germline, CDR1 is SGDLS, CDR2 YYNGEE. The CDR3 is 17 residues long. The J segment lost 2 bases and the V segment lost 0 bases, leaving 7 bases of the junction unmatched. The CDR3 DNA reads as TGTGCCAGCAGCGTAGCCGATGGCAGGGGGCCTGGAAACACCATATATTTT. Encoded protein: CASSVADGRGPGNTIYF.

In this sample, this clone turned up once. The CDR3 sequence is CAWSIGTGGTDTQYF. The CDR3 DNA reads as TGTGCCTGGAGTATCGGGACAGGGGGCACAGATACGCAGTATTTT. This sequence joins TRBV30 and TRBJ2-3, with 10 nucleotides matching TRBD1. Germline CDR1 is GTSNPN and CDR2 is SVGIG (reference sequence). The CDR3 is 15 amino acids. With V trimmed by 2 bases and J by 1 base, 3 bases remained unmatched.

The rearrangement joins TRBV11-2 to TRBJ1-6; 8 nucleotides match TRBD1. Trimming at V came to 5 bases and at J to 10 bases, leaving 7 bases not matched to a gene. Germline V CDR1 and CDR2: SGHAT, FQNNGV. There are 14 residues in the CDR3. The CDR3 DNA follows: TGTGCCAGCAGCATCGGACAGGGAGGATCACCCCTCCACTTT. Translating gives CASSIGQGGSPLHF.

The DNA for the CDR3 is TGCGCCAGCAGTGGACAGGAACCCTACGAGCAGTACTTC. Protein: CASSGQEPYEQYF. The chain links TRBV10-2 to TRBJ2-7, with D perhaps matching TRBD1 (6 bases). The CDR3 covers 13 residues. The V end was cut by 4 bases, the J end by 2 bases, with 9 bases between. CDR1 is WSHSY, CDR2 SAAADI, per germline.

The V and J genes are TRBV6-2 or TRBV6-3 and TRBJ1-3; D remains ambiguous. Germline lookup yields CDR1 MNHEY and CDR2 SVGEGT. V was shortened by 5 bases and J by 0 bases, with 14 bases between the two germline ends. The CDR3 totals 16 residues. The DNA of the CDR3 is TGTGCCAGCAGTGTCCACGGACTGCTCTCTGGAAACACCATATATTTT. It translates to CASSVHGLLSGNTIYF.

Only one count was recorded for this clone. The chain couples TRBV21-1 to TRBJ2-1. TRBV21-1 is a recognized pseudogene. There are 13 residues in the CDR3. Here the CDR3 reads CASSKAGYNEQFF. The CDR3 DNA is TGTGCCAGCAGCAAAGCGGGGTACAATGAGCAGTTCTTC.